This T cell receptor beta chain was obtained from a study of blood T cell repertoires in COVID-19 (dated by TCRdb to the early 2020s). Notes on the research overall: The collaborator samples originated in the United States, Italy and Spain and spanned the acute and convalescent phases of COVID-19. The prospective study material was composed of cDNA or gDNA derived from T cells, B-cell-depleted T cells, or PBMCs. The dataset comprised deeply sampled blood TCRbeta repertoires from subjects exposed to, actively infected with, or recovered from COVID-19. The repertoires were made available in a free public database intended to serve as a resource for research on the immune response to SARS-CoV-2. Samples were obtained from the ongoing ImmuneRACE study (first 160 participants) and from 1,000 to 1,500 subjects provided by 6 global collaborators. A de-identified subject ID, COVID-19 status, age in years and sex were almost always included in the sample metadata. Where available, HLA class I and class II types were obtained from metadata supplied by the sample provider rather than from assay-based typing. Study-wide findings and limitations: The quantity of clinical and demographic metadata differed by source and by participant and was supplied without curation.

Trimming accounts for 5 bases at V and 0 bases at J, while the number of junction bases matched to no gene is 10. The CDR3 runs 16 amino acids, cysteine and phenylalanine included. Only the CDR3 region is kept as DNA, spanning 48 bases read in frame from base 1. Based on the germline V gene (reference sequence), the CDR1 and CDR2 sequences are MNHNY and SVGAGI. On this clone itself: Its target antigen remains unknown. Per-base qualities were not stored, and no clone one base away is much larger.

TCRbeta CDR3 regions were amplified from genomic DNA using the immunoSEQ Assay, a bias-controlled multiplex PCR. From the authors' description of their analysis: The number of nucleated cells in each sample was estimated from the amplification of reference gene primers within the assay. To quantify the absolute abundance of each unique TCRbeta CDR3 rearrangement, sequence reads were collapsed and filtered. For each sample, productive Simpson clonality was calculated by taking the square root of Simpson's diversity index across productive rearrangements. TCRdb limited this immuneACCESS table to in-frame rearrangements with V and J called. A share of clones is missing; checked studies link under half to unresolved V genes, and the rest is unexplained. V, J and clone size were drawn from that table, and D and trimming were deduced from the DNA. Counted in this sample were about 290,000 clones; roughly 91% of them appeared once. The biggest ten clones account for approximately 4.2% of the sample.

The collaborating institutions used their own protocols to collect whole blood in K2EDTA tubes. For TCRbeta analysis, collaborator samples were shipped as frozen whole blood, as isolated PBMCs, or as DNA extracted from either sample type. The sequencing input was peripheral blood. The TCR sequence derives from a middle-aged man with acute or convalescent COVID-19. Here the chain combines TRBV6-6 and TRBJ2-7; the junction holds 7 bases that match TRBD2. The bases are TGTGCCAGCAGTCCCCCGGGGGGAGGCCCCTCCTACGAGCAGTACTTC. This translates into CASSPPGGGPSYEQYF.